This TCR beta chain was sequenced for a study of cytomegalovirus exposure and HLA in healthy donors (dated by TCRdb to between 2016 and 2019). For the wider study: The 666 repertoires of the first cohort and the roughly 110 validation repertoires were produced on the same platform, according to a later analysis. The study combined high-throughput TCR immunosequencing, statistical association of individual TCRs with disease status, and machine learning to predict cytomegalovirus infection status. In addition to the first cohort of 650 to 800 subjects, a separate validation cohort of 120 different subjects was used. The study was designed to test whether signatures of past pathogen exposure could be identified by cataloging public T cell receptors. The paper as a whole reports these results and caveats: Across donors, most TCR sequences were observed very rarely, whereas some public TCRs were present in many individuals. The classifier was reported to diagnose cytomegalovirus status with high specificity and sensitivity in both the original and validation cohorts. A few of the identified cytomegalovirus-associated TCR beta chains were confirmed in vitro to be specific for cytomegalovirus antigens. The validation cohort had no HLA typing available for a later analysis, so co-occurrence within that cohort was assessed over all 130 or so repertoires. In a later analysis, TCRs clustered in the first cohort were found to also tend to co-occur in the 130 or so validation repertoires, with 90% to 95% of cluster scores above 0. A total of 150 or so TCR beta chains were listed by the study as associated with cytomegalovirus. The authors suggested that the approach could potentially be generalized to other disease states and immunological phenotypes.

The donors were included in the validation cohort of some 120 subjects, a group kept apart from the roughly 700-subject first cohort. Receptor libraries were prepared by the immunoSEQ multiplex PCR assay. Turning to the authors' computational methods: A statistical classification framework was built to diagnose cytomegalovirus status from the catalog of TCR beta chain sequences. The source is immuneACCESS, and TCRdb retained only in-frame sequences with V and J called. Part of the clones is not carried over; for the studies checked, unresolved V genes explain less than half of this, and the remainder is unexplained. V and J calls and clone size are given by that table; D and trimming were obtained from the DNA. Within this sample are more than 85,000 clones, with about 90% of them counted one time only. Roughly 2.2% of the sample rests with the top ten. The CDR3 has 14 amino acids, counting the end cysteine and phenylalanine. CDR3 DNA only is kept here, 42 bases in frame from base 1. V lost 3 bases and J lost 5 bases; the stretch between them is 14 bases long. The germline V gene supplies CDR1 SGDLS and CDR2 YYNGEE.

Concerning this clone: Its target antigen remains unknown. No base-level quality is on record; no much larger clone is a single base apart.

Material for sequencing was PBMCs. This receptor chain uses TRBV9 and TRBJ2-5, with TRBD1 as a weak D call on 6 bases. The source of this sequence is a woman aged 18-29 years in good health and CMV-seronegative. The CDR3 region has the sequence CASSGGTGKETQYF. The nucleotides are TGTGCCAGCAGCGGGGGCACAGGGAAGGAGACCCAGTACTTC.